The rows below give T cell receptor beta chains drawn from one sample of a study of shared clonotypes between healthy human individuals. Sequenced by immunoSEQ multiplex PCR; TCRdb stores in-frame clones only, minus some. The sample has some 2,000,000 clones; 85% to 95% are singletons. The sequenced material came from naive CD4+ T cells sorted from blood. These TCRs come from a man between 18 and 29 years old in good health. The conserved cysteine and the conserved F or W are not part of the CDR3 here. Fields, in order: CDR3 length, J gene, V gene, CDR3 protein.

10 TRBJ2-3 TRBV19 ASSLQTDTQY
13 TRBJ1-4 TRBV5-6 ASSFRGGGTEKLF
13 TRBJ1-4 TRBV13 ASSLSGDPNEKLF
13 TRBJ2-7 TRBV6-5 ASSSEGTAAYEQY
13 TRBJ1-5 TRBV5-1 ASSRDGDNYQPQH
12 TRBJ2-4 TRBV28 AISEQRGQNIQY
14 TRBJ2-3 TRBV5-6 ASSEGTSVGTDTQY
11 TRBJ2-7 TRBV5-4 AVAGSGTYEQY
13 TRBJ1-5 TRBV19 ASTLRTAWGQPQH
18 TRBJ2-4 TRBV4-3 ASSQEASGRDGGTKNIQY
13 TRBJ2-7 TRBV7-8 ASSLAGAGSDEQY
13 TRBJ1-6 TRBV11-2 ASSLLQGGNSPLH
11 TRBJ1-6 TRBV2 ASCGGGNSPLH
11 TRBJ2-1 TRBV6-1 ASKRLSVDEQF
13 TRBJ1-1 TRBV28 ASSPHTGANTEAF
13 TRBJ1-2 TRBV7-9 ASSLGQGPAYGYT
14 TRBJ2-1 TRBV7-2 ASSSTGTGVANEQF
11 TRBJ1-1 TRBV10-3 AIRPGMNTEAF
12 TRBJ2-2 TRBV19 ASIGDPSTGELF
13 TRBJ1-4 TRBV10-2 ASRSLGQLNEKLF
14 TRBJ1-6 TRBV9 ASSAPRGDYNSPLH
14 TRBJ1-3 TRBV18 ASSPLQGGTGNTIY
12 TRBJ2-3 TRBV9 ASSVGSGADTQY
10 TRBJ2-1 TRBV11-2 ASSRQHNEQF
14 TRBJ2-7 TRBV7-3 ASSLSGQDSPYEQY
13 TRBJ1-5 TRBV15 ATSISGQASQPQH
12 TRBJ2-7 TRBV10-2 ASSERQGTYEQY
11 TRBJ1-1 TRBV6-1 ASSGSGGTEAF
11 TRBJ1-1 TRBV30 AWSFKGNTEAF
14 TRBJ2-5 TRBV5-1 ASSPAHGGLRETQY
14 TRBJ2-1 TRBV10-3 AISPLMAGAYNEQF
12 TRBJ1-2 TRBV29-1 SVEGGEGAYGYT
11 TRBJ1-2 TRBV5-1 ASSPDSRYGYT